This TCR beta chain came from a study of T cell changes during pregnancy in multiple sclerosis. This CDR3 spans 14 amino acids. Trimming cost V 1 base and J 8 bases, with 11 bases left between them. Germline assignment: CDR1 MNHNS and CDR2 SASEGT. TCRdb keeps only in-frame clones here, not all; method: immunoSEQ multiplex PCR. Of around 61,000 clones in the sample, about 83% were seen once. The TCR was taken from a human donor whose cells served as feeder cells for cultures in a pregnancy study. Source material: peripheral blood from another person, used as feeder cells. The chain couples TRBV6-1 to TRBJ1-4; D remains unclear. This CDR3 reads CASSEGSGPEKLFF. CDR3 nucleotides: TGTGCCAGCAGTGAAGGGAGCGGGCCCGAAAAACTGTTTTTT.